These T cell receptor beta chains were read from a single sample in a study of T-cell reconstitution after alpha-beta-depleted transplantation in children. Each CDR3 protein is one row after TCRdb ran MiXCR on the PCR reads. The data contain about 110,000 distinct CDR3 sequences, 10% of them singletons. The source material was PBMCs from the stem cell graft donor, sampled from the stem cell graft. These receptors came from a human donor who donated a stem cell graft to a child with acute lymphoblastic leukemia. The CDR3 runs from the conserved cysteine through the conserved F or W. D genes are given only for firm matches. Size values are once, few and many counts, or a class for expanded clones, and some rows have none.

many	TRBV5-1	TRBD2	TRBJ2-1	TGCGCCAGCAGCTACCTAGCGGGGGGGCCGAATGAGCAGTTCTTC	CASSYLAGGPNEQFF
many	TRBV28	.	TRBJ1-6	TGTGCCAGCAGTACCGGTCACAGAGGGAATTCACCCCTCCACTTT	CASSTGHRGNSPLHF
many	TRBV5-1	TRBD2	TRBJ2-7	TGCGCCAGCAGCTTGGATAGCCGGGGGACTAGCGGTGGCTACGAGCAGTACTTC	CASSLDSRGTSGGYEQYF
many	TRBV7-8	TRBD1	TRBJ1-4	TGTGCCAGCAGCTACAGGGGGCTTAATGAAAAACTGTTTTTT	CASSYRGLNEKLFF
.	TRBV7-2	TRBD1	TRBJ2-3	TGTGCCAACAGCTGGACAGGAATTGGCACAGATACGCAGTATTTT	CANSWTGIGTDTQYF
many	TRBV20-1	.	TRBJ1-1	TGCAGTTCCACCAGTGGGGGGATCAGTTTAATGAACACTGAAGCTTTCTTT	CSSTSGGISLMNTEAFF
many	TRBV5-1	.	TRBJ1-1	TGCGCCAGCAGCTTGGAGGTTAACACTGAAGCTTTCTTT	CASSLEVNTEAFF
many	TRBV27	TRBD2	TRBJ2-7	TGTGCCAGCAGTAGCGGGAGGGCCACGTACGAGCAGTACTTC	CASSSGRATYEQYF
many	TRBV7-3	TRBD2	TRBJ2-1	TGTGCCAGCAGCTTAACATCGAGGGCGGGGGAAGTGGACAATGAGCAGTTCTTC	CASSLTSRAGEVDNEQFF
many	TRBV7-2	TRBD2	TRBJ2-3	TGTGCCAGCAGCGCCGTAGCGGGAGACCAGAGGGCAGATACGCAGTATTTT	CASSAVAGDQRADTQYF
many	TRBV7-3	.	TRBJ1-1	TGTGCCAGCAGCTTAACTGGACAAACTGAAGCTTTCTTT	CASSLTGQTEAFF
.	TRBV7-9	.	TRBJ1-4	TGTGCCAGCAGCTTAGTCGCAGGGGAAGATGAAAAACTGTTTTTT	CASSLVAGEDEKLFF
many	TRBV10-3	.	TRBJ2-5	TGTGCCCATGGGGCCGGTCAAGAGACCCAGTACTTC	CAHGAGQETQYF
.	TRBV4-3	TRBD1	TRBJ1-3	TGCGCCAGCAGCCAAGTGACGGGACAGGGTGGAAACACCATATATTTT	CASSQVTGQGGNTIYF
few	TRBV12-3/TRBV12-4	.	TRBJ1-1	TGTGCCAGCAGTTTACAGGGGTTTTACACTGAAGCTTTCTTT	CASSLQGFYTEAFF
many	TRBV5-1	.	TRBJ2-6	TGCGCCAGCAGCTTGGTTGGGGGGGCCAACGTCCTGACTTTC	CASSLVGGANVLTF
many	TRBV11-2	.	TRBJ2-3	TGTGCCAGCAGCCGCCACCGTGGGGCAGATACGCAGTATTTT	CASSRHRGADTQYF
many	TRBV20-1	.	TRBJ2-7	TGCAGTGCTCCGTGGGGGGTCGAGCAGTACTTC	CSAPWGVEQYF
many	TRBV24-1	TRBD1	TRBJ1-1	TGTGCCACCAGTGATTTTTCTCGGACAGGAATGAACACTGAAGCTTTCTTT	CATSDFSRTGMNTEAFF
many	TRBV6-5	.	TRBJ1-5	TGTGCCAGCAGAGGCCCCGGAGGCAATCAGCCCCAGCATTTT	CASRGPGGNQPQHF
many	TRBV12-3/TRBV12-4	.	TRBJ2-2	TGTGCCAGCAGTGCCGGCGCTTACACCGGGGAGCTGTTTTTT	CASSAGAYTGELFF